Detailed here is one TCR beta chain. This sample is drawn from a study of shared clonotypes between healthy human individuals. Whole-study context: Sampling drew on donors who were two women and a few men aged 18 to 49.

Profiled with immunoSEQ multiplex PCR; TCRdb holds only in-frame clones, not every one. The profile shows about 2 million clones, about 94% of them singletons. Naive-designated CD8 cells lacked CD45RO, were positively enriched for CCR7, and omitted terminally differentiated effector memory CD45RA+ cells. Germline assignment: CDR1 SGHVS and CDR2 FNYEAQ. V was clipped by 5 bases and J by 2 bases, with 16 bases between them. The CDR3 covers 15 residues. This TCR came from a young man in good health. Source material: naive CD8+ T cells sorted from blood. The rearrangement joins TRBV7-6 to TRBJ2-7; D ambiguous. CDR3 bases: TGTGCCAGCAGCGCCCCTATGGACGCCACCTACGAGCAGTACTTC. It is translated as CASSAPMDATYEQYF.